This T cell receptor (beta chain) appears in the sequencing data of a study of T cells in Graves' hyperthyroidism and ophthalmopathy. The wider study: Peripheral blood specimens were obtained at initial diagnosis, prior to any treatment.

Germline V gene lookup returns CDR1 SGDLS and CDR2 YYNGEE. The V and J ends lost 3 bases and 10 bases, in that order; junction bases with no gene match: 9. CDR3 length equals 15 residues. The authors deemed Graves' hyperthyroidism stable absent ophthalmopathy progression within 18 months. Regions amplified from RNA transcripts were the TCR beta CDR3 regions. During a first-round RT-PCR of the TCR CDR3, the HTBI primer set was used. TCRdb re-analysed the multiplex PCR reads in MiXCR, keeping a single row per CDR3 protein. Among about 590,000 distinct CDR3 sequences listed, 15% to 19% were seen once. The sequence was obtained from a woman younger than 45 with Graves' hyperthyroidism. The specimen sequenced was blood. The gene calls are TRBV9 and TRBJ1-6, with TRBD1 matching over 8 bases. The DNA of the CDR3 is TGTGCCAGCAGCGACTCCAGGGGGCCGGGGTCACCCCTCCACTTT. Protein sequence: CASSDSRGPGSPLHF.